Each of the 13 T cell receptor beta chains below was sequenced from the same sample in a study of T cells in Graves' hyperthyroidism and ophthalmopathy. TCR beta CDR3 regions were amplified from RNA. Researchers ran a first-round RT-PCR on the TCR CDR3 using the HTBI primer set. TCRdb analysed the multiplex PCR reads with MiXCR anew, one entry per CDR3 protein. The sample consists of around 600,000 distinct CDR3 sequences, 12% to 15% of them appearing once. Sequences were obtained from blood. These receptors were collected from a young woman with Graves' ophthalmopathy.

This clonotype showed up many times. The chain couples TRBV28 to TRBJ2-5; D is perhaps TRBD2 (6 bases). This CDR3 is 14 amino acids long. Trimming removed 2 bases from V and 6 bases from J, with 13 bases in between. Germline V gene sequence: CDR1 MDHEN, CDR2 SYDVKM. As DNA, the CDR3 is TGTGCCAGCAGTTTAATCGGGACTCAAAAGACCCAGTACTTC. Its translation is CASSLIGTQKTQYF.

This clonotype was counted between two and nine times. The CDR3 region is CASSPSVEVAGEQYF. The CDR3 DNA reads TGCGCCAGCAGCCCCTCTGTGGAAGTCGCGGGCGAGCAGTACTTC. V gene TRBV4-1 combines with J gene TRBJ2-7, with D possibly matching TRBD2 (5 bases). This CDR3 contains 15 residues. Germline V lookup: CDR1 MGHRA, CDR2 YSYEKL. Trimming pared 4 bases from V and 6 bases from J, leaving 19 bases between.

The sample holds a few counts of this clonotype. The chain carries TRBV6-2 or TRBV6-3 and TRBJ1-1, with TRBD1 identical over 7 bases. Trimming cost V 2 bases and J 7 bases; bases outside gene matches: 13. From germline, CDR1 is MNHEY and CDR2 SVGEGT. This CDR3 contains 16 residues. CDR3 amino acids: CASSYTVGDSSYEAFF. The CDR3 DNA reads TGTGCCAGCAGTTACACTGTCGGGGACAGCTCTTATGAAGCTTTCTTT.

Turning to this clonotype: This may be a read error: a much more frequent sequence differs by one nucleotide. This chain connects TRBV7-2 to TRBJ2-7, with a tentative D call TRBD2 (6 bases). Per germline, CDR1 SGHTA and CDR2 FQGNSA. Trimming took 4 bases from V and 2 from J, leaving 12 bases between them. This CDR3 contains 14 residues. CDR3 sequence reads: CASSSWGETYEQYF. CDR3 sequence (DNA): TGTGCCAGCAGCTCCTGGGGGGAGACCTACGAGCAGTACTTC.

The chain combines TRBV3-1 with TRBJ2-4; 10 nucleotides match TRBD2. The CDR3 sequence is 18 residues long. Germline CDR1 is LGHDT and CDR2 is YNNKEL (reference sequence). V lost 8 bases and J lost 6; bases outside the gene matches: 19. The CDR3 region has the DNA TGTGCCAGCTCCTCACTAGCGGGAAGGGGGAAGGTCCCAAACATTCAGTACTTC. This gives the protein CASSSLAGRGKVPNIQYF.

In its sample, this clonotype was seen many times. V is TRBV7-2 and J is TRBJ2-7, with 12 bases lining up with TRBD2. V gave up 5 bases and J gave up 3 bases; unmatched junction bases: 5. There are 15 residues in the CDR3. CDR1 is SGHTA and CDR2 is FQGNSA in the germline V gene. The CDR3 sequence is CASSVTSGSYYEQYF. The CDR3 DNA sequence: TGTGCCAGCAGCGTGACTAGCGGGAGTTACTACGAGCAGTACTTC. The variable domain in full, completed from reference TRBV7-2 and TRBJ2-7, reads GAGVSQSPSNKVTEKGKDVELRCDPISGHTALYWYRQSLGQGLEFLIYFQGNSAPDKSGLPSDRFSAERTGGSVSTLTIQRTQQEDSAVYLCASSVTSGSYYEQYFGPGTRLTVT.

This clonotype was detected many times. J is TRBJ2-7 and V is TRBV29-1; TRBD2 agrees at 11 bases. Germline CDR1 and CDR2: SQVTM and ANQGSEA. J gave up 6 bases and V 5 bases, and 9 bases lay outside the gene matches. This CDR3 contains 14 residues. CDR3 sequence: CSVYSSGRSSEQYF. In DNA, the CDR3 is TGCAGCGTTTATTCTAGCGGGAGGTCTTCCGAGCAGTACTTC.

V and J are TRBV20-1 and TRBJ2-7, with TRBD2 matching 10 bases. The CDR3 is 17 amino acids. Germline-derived CDR1 and CDR2 are DFQATT and SNEGSKA (reference sequence). The J segment lost 5 bases and the V segment lost 3 bases, leaving 16 bases of the junction unmatched. CDR3 amino acids: CSASPLIRSGRADEQYF. The DNA for the CDR3 is TGCAGTGCTAGTCCCCTGATTAGGAGCGGGAGGGCCGACGAGCAGTACTTC.

J is TRBJ2-7 and V is TRBV6-1; TRBD1 might be the D (6 bases). With 3 bases removed from V and 2 bases from J, the gap between germline ends came to 8 bases. There are 13 residues in the CDR3. The V gene's germline CDR1 is MNHNS and CDR2 SASEGT. The CDR3 here is CASSEGATYEQYF. The CDR3, as DNA: TGTGCCAGCAGTGAGGGGGCCACCTACGAGCAGTACTTC.

In this sample, this clonotype turned up many times. The J gene is TRBJ2-7, the V gene TRBV4-3, with 8 bases identical to TRBD1. CDR3 length: 15 residues. V shed 3 bases, J shed 7 bases, and the junction held 11 bases outside the gene matches. The germline gives CDR1 LGHNA, CDR2 YSLEER. CDR3 nucleotide sequence: TGCGCCAGCAGCCAGGTCTGGACAGGGAGGTTGGAGCAGTACTTC. As protein: CASSQVWTGRLEQYF.

On this clonotype: Given a much more abundant clone one base away, this may be a read error. The V gene is TRBV2, the J gene TRBJ2-1, with 8 bases matching TRBD2. Germline V gives CDR1 SNHLY, CDR2 FYNNEI. After removal of 6 bases from V and 0 bases from J, the junction contained 16 bases not matched to a gene. The CDR3 is 19 residues long. DNA of the CDR3: TGTGCCAGCAGCAGCCCCTCAGCGGGAGATGGCCGCTCCTACAATGAGCAGTTCTTC. Amino acid sequence: CASSSPSAGDGRSYNEQFF. Supplemented by reference TRBV2 and TRBJ2-1, the full variable domain reads EPEVTQTPSHQVTQMGQEVILRCVPISNHLYFYWYRQILGQKVEFLVSFYNNEISEKSEIFDDQFSVERPDGSNFTLKIRSTKLEDSAMYFCASSSPSAGDGRSYNEQFFGPGTRLTVL.

This clonotype was counted many times. The genes are TRBV2 and TRBJ2-5, with TRBD2 matching 11 bases. CDR1 is SNHLY, CDR2 FYNNEI, per germline. The CDR3 runs 15 residues. Losses at the gene ends were 6 bases for V and 5 bases for J; bases not matched to a gene: 8. CDR3 residues: CASSKLAGVRETQYF. The CDR3 DNA sequence: TGTGCCAGCAGCAAACTAGCGGGAGTAAGGGAGACCCAGTACTTC.

This clonotype showed up many times. The J gene is TRBJ2-7, the V gene TRBV7-9; possibly TRBD2 for D (5 bases). The CDR3 consists of 13 residues. V lost 5 bases to trimming and J lost 0 bases, with 8 bases between them. In germline, CDR1 is SEHNR, CDR2 FQNEAQ (reference sequence). The CDR3 protein is CASSPGNSYEQYF. The CDR3 bases are TGTGCCAGCAGCCCCGGGAACTCCTACGAGCAGTACTTC.